The source of this TCR beta chain is a study of beta chain features in type 1 diabetes. Study-wide points: Whether TCRB rearrangement is influenced by HLA type went unresolved here. Type 1 diabetes patients had moderately but significantly shorter TCRB CDR3s in all four CD4+ subsets.

This clone has only a few counts. Its antigen is unidentified. Of the isolated RNA, all was reverse transcribed, and so the sequenced material was expressed TCRB transcripts. The assay was immunoSEQ multiplex PCR, and TCRdb's table has in-frame clones only and misses some. In the table there are around 130,000 clones, 16% of which are singletons. Germline CDR1 reads SGHRS; CDR2 reads YFSETQ. The CDR3 extends over 18 amino acids. V dropped 0 bases and J dropped 7 bases, with 25 bases sitting between them. About 120 mL of blood, on average, came from one heparinised draw per donor. J is TRBJ1-2 and V is TRBV5-1; no definite D call. The sequenced sample was central memory CD4+ T cells from blood. This receptor was obtained from a man younger than 45 with type 1 diabetes. The CDR3 DNA is TGCGCCAGCAGCTTGGCGGGTAAGGGAACAGATCACGGTCGTGGCTACACCTTC. Translation gives CASSLAGKGTDHGRGYTF.